This T cell receptor beta chain was documented in a study of technical replicates of blood from a few donors. This clone has only one observation. Sequencing was performed with immunoSEQ multiplex PCR; in TCRdb, only in-frame clones are kept and a portion is missing. The data contain more than 9,500 clones, over 85% of them singletons. In germline, CDR1 is MNHEY, CDR2 SMNVEV (reference sequence). Trimming took 5 bases from V and 7 from J; bases not matched to a gene: 11. The CDR3 loop spans 15 amino acids. The V gene is TRBV27, the J gene TRBJ2-3, with TRBD2 identical over 8 bases. Source material: PBMCs. The TCR sequence derives from a human donor in good health. DNA of the CDR3: TGTGCCAGCAGTGGGGGGGCTAGCGGGTATAATACGCAGTATTTT. This gives the protein CASSGGASGYNTQYF.